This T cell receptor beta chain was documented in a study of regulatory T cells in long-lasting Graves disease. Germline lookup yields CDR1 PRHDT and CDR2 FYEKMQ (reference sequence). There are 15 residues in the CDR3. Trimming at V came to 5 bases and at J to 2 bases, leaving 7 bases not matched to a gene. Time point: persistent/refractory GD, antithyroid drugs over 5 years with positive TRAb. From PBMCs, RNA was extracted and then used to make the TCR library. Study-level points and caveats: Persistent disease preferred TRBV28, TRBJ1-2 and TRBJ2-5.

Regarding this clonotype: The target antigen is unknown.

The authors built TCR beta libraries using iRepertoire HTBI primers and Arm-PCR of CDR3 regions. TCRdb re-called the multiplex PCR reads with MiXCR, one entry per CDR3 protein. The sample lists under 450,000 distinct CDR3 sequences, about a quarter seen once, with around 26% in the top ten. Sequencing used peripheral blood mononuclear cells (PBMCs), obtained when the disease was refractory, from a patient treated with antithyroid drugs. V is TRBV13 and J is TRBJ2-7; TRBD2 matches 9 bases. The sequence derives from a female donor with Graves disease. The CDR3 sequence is CASSTQTSGAYEQYF. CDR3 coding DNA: TGTGCCAGCAGCACTCAGACTAGCGGAGCCTACGAGCAGTACTTC.